One and the same sample provided the 19 T cell receptor beta chains below, sequenced in a study of CD8 T cells in ankylosing spondylitis. In TCRdb, the 5' RACE reads were re-called with MiXCR into one record per CDR3 protein. The data show about 160,000 distinct CDR3 sequences, approximately 10% seen once. The sample was blood, either unsorted or a sorted T cell fraction (not recorded which). The source of these receptors is a female donor with ankylosing spondylitis or in good health (not recorded which).

The rearrangement links TRBV5-1 to TRBJ2-7; D might be TRBD2 (6 bases). Germline lookup yields CDR1 SGHRS and CDR2 YFSETQ. Deletions cut 0 bases from V and 0 bases from J, with 10 bases between. This CDR3 contains 15 residues. CDR3 coding DNA: TGCGCCAGCAGCTTGGCTCTGGACTACTCCTACGAGCAGTACTTC. This gives the protein CASSLALDYSYEQYF.

This chain uses TRBV15 with TRBJ2-3; 7 bases are shared with TRBD2. Germline CDR1 reads LNHNV; CDR2 reads YYDKDF (reference sequence). The CDR3 loop spans 15 amino acids. V lost 0 bases, J lost 2 bases, and 2 bases stayed unmatched. This CDR3 is CATSRERGFTDTQYF. As DNA, the CDR3 is TGTGCCACCAGCAGAGAGCGGGGGTTCACAGATACGCAGTATTTT.

The genes are TRBV30 and TRBJ2-7; 8 positions match TRBD2. The CDR3 sequence is 12 residues long. Trimming cost V 3 bases and J 7 bases; bases outside gene matches: 5. The germline V gene has CDR1 GTSNPN and CDR2 SVGIG (reference sequence). The CDR3: CAWRELAAEQYF. In DNA form, the CDR3 reads TGTGCCTGGAGGGAACTAGCGGCTGAGCAGTACTTC.

The chain uses TRBV24-1 and TRBJ1-5; D perhaps matches TRBD1 (6 bases). This CDR3 contains 14 residues. V lost 9 bases, J lost 11 bases, and 22 bases lay in between. Per the germline V gene, CDR1 is KGHDR and CDR2 is SFDVKD. Written as DNA, the CDR3 is TGTGCCACCCGGGACAATCACCCCTCGTCGACCCAGCATTTT. Translation: CATRDNHPSSTQHF.

The gene calls are TRBV6-2 or TRBV6-3 and TRBJ2-6, with TRBD2 matching 11 bases. Germline V CDR1 and CDR2: MNHEY, SVGEGT. This CDR3 has 18 residues. The V gene end was trimmed by 6 bases and the J gene end by 0 bases; junction bases not matched to a gene: 7. CDR3 region: CASRPLAGGYSGANVLTF. The CDR3 bases are TGTGCCAGCAGACCTCTAGCGGGAGGCTACTCTGGGGCCAACGTCCTGACTTTC.

The chain is built from TRBV12-3 or TRBV12-4 and TRBJ2-2; 7 nucleotides align to TRBD1. V dropped 6 bases and J dropped 0; count of bases not matched to a gene: 10. CDR3 length: 17 amino acids. This chain's CDR3 is CASRTRWTGTNTGELFF. DNA of the CDR3: TGTGCCAGCAGGACCCGGTGGACAGGAACGAACACCGGGGAGCTGTTTTTT.

This clonotype was seen ten or more times. The V gene is TRBV7-2, the J gene TRBJ2-1; possibly TRBD1 for D (5 bases). CDR3 length: 13 residues. The germline V and J ends were trimmed by 1 base and 4 bases, with 5 bases remaining between them. Germline V gene data show CDR1 as SGHTA and CDR2 as FQGNSA. The CDR3: CASSLGQYNEQFF. CDR3 in DNA: TGTGCCAGCAGCTTAGGACAGTACAATGAGCAGTTCTTC.

The V call is TRBV9, the J call TRBJ1-5; 7 positions agree with TRBD1. This CDR3 has 15 residues. The J segment lost 2 bases and the V segment lost 4 bases, leaving 6 bases of the junction unmatched. Germline values: CDR1 SGDLS, CDR2 YYNGEE. This CDR3 reads CASSPTGSGNQPQHF. The DNA for the CDR3 is TGTGCCAGCAGCCCGACAGGGTCGGGCAATCAGCCCCAGCATTTT.

In this sample, this clonotype turned up a few times. The chain employs TRBV6-5 and TRBJ1-5, with D unresolved. CDR1 and CDR2 from the germline V gene are MNHEY and SVGAGI. CDR3 size: 15 residues. Between the trimmed V and J ends, which lost 2 bases and 1 base, there was a span of 9 bases. The CDR3 region has the DNA TGTGCCAGCAGTTACGTGGCGGACAGCAATCAGCCCCAGCATTTT. This translates into CASSYVADSNQPQHF.

The chain combines TRBV25-1 with TRBJ2-5; TRBD1 agrees at 10 bases. The CDR3 extends over 16 amino acids. Trimming removed 2 bases from V and 5 bases from J; junction bases left unmatched: 8. Germline V gene sequence: CDR1 MGHDK, CDR2 SYGVNS. CDR3 DNA: TGTGCCAGCAGTGAAAAGGGGACAGGGGAAGTGGAGACCCAGTACTTC. Translation: CASSEKGTGEVETQYF.

This clonotype was detected ten times or more. The chain employs TRBV11-2 and TRBJ2-3; D gene uncertain. The CDR3 is 15 residues long. Trimming left V 3 bases short and J 1 base short, with 11 bases between. Germline loops: CDR1 SGHAT, CDR2 FQNNGV. The CDR3 nucleotides read TGTGCCAGCAGCTTTGGCAGAATGGGCACAGATACGCAGTATTTT. Translating it yields CASSFGRMGTDTQYF.

This clonotype was counted only a few times. The rearrangement uses TRBV7-9 and TRBJ1-2, with a tentative D call TRBD1 (6 bases). The CDR3 consists of 17 residues. Germline values: CDR1 SEHNR, CDR2 FQNEAQ (reference sequence). V was pared by 6 bases and J by 4 bases, with 24 bases between. CDR3 amino acids: CASSLTGGQHLIYGYTF. In DNA, the CDR3 is TGTGCCAGCAGTTTGACAGGTGGACAGCACTTGATCTATGGCTACACCTTC.

The chain uses TRBV20-1 and TRBJ1-2; 9 bases are shared with TRBD1. The CDR3 has 15 residues. V lost 1 base to trimming and J lost 6 bases; unmatched junction nucleotides: 9. CDR1 DFQATT and CDR2 SNEGSKA come from the germline V gene (reference sequence). CDR3 in amino acids: CSARAPDRGIDGYTF. In DNA, the CDR3 is TGCAGTGCTAGAGCTCCGGACAGGGGCATCGATGGCTACACCTTC.

This clonotype has ten or more counts. This CDR3 reads CASSPHGDRDEKLFF. The CDR3 DNA follows: TGCGCCAGCAGCCCGCACGGGGATCGAGATGAAAAACTGTTTTTT. V is TRBV5-1 and J is TRBJ1-4; D is undetermined. Germline V gene lookup returns CDR1 SGHRS and CDR2 YFSETQ. V gave up 4 bases and J gave up 6 bases, with 16 bases separating them. The CDR3 sequence is 15 residues long.

The sample holds a few counts of this clonotype. The rearrangement uses TRBV28 and TRBJ2-1; 11 bases agree with TRBD2. Germline-derived CDR1 and CDR2 are MDHEN and SYDVKM. This CDR3 has 20 residues. V lost 3 bases to trimming and J lost 4 bases; unmatched junction nucleotides: 17. This CDR3 is CASSFGYGTSGEGTYNEQFF. CDR3 nucleotide sequence: TGTGCCAGCAGTTTTGGCTACGGGACTAGCGGCGAGGGGACTTACAATGAGCAGTTCTTC.

This clonotype was counted at least ten times. The chain recombines TRBV20-1 with TRBJ2-1; D not certain. Deletions cut 3 bases from V and 1 base from J, with 13 bases between. Germline V CDR1 and CDR2: DFQATT, SNEGSKA (reference sequence). The CDR3 consists of 15 residues. The CDR3 protein is CSASSVQSSYNEQFF. CDR3 DNA sequence: TGCAGTGCTAGTTCTGTCCAGTCGTCCTACAATGAGCAGTTCTTC.

J is TRBJ2-7 and V is TRBV13; 10 nucleotides align to TRBD1. V gave up 5 bases and J gave up 7 bases; unmatched junction bases: 8. The CDR3 extends over 14 amino acids. CDR1 PRHDT and CDR2 FYEKMQ come from the germline V gene (reference sequence). The DNA of the CDR3 is TGTGCCAGCAGCGCCCGACAGGGGGCGAGGGAGCAGTACTTC. Protein: CASSARQGAREQYF.

This clonotype was found many times. The gene calls are TRBV29-1 and TRBJ1-2, with D maybe TRBD1 (5 bases). Germline CDR1 and CDR2: SQVTM and ANQGSEA. V was clipped by 5 bases and J by 8 bases, with 12 bases between them. The CDR3 has 11 residues. The CDR3 reads CSVPQGEGYTF. For the CDR3, the DNA is TGCAGCGTTCCTCAGGGAGAAGGCTACACCTTC.

In this sample, this clonotype turned up a few times. The V and J genes are TRBV7-9 and TRBJ1-6; 8 positions agree with TRBD1. This CDR3 region has 14 residues. J gave up 9 bases and V 5 bases, and 6 bases lay outside the gene matches. Germline values: CDR1 SEHNR, CDR2 FQNEAQ (reference sequence). CDR3 DNA: TGTGCCAGCAGCCAGCAGGGGGCCCTTTCACCCCTCCACTTT. As protein: CASSQQGALSPLHF.